The 26 T cell receptor beta chains reported below all come from one sample, sequenced in a study of CD4 T cell repertoires in COVID-19 (dated by TCRdb to about 2021). The method behind the library was the immunoSEQ multiplex PCR assay. TCRdb obtained this table from immuneACCESS and retained in-frame rearrangements with V and J assigned. These tables miss some clones; where compared with another copy, unresolved V genes account for less than half of the shortfall, and the remainder is unexplained. In all, the sample holds about 75,000 clones, and 83% of those were seen once. Together, the top ten hold roughly 0.6% of the sample. The time point label here, explained by the study, means: sample from a COVID-19-recovered individual after infection. Sequencing used CD4+ T cells from peripheral blood, obtained after recovery from COVID-19. The receptors come from a human donor who had COVID-19.

The chain carries TRBV2 and TRBJ1-6, with a possible D match to TRBD1 (5 bases). V lost 2 bases to trimming and J lost 14 bases, with 22 bases between them. The CDR3 sequence is 16 residues long. Germline assignment: CDR1 SNHLY and CDR2 FYNNEI. This CDR3 reads CASSEWSGLLEVALHF. In DNA, the CDR3 is TGTGCCAGCAGTGAATGGTCGGGACTGCTTGAGGTCGCCCTCCACTTT.

J is TRBJ2-7 and V is TRBV28, with 10 bases aligning to TRBD1. Germline V gene lookup returns CDR1 MDHEN and CDR2 SYDVKM. The CDR3 length is 16 residues. Trimming cost V 4 bases and J 2 bases; bases outside gene matches: 8. The CDR3 coding sequence is TGTGCCAGCAGTTCAATCGGACAGGGGGTGACCTACGAGCAGTACTTC. Its translation is CASSSIGQGVTYEQYF. Full variable domain (outside the CDR3, taken from reference TRBV28 and TRBJ2-7): DVKVTQSSRYLVKRTGEKVFLECVQDMDHENMFWYRQDPGLGLRLIYFSYDVKMKEKGDIPEGYSVSREKKERFSLILESASTNQTSMYLCASSSIGQGVTYEQYFGPGTRLTVT.

V is TRBV6-2 or TRBV6-3 and J is TRBJ2-1, with TRBD1 identical over 10 bases. Looked up from germline, CDR1 is MNHEY and CDR2 is SVGEGT. V was clipped by 5 bases and J by 8 bases; unmatched bases: 6. The CDR3 is 14 amino acids. CDR3 residues: CASSPGQGRYEQFF. The CDR3 DNA reads as TGTGCCAGCAGTCCGGGACAGGGGAGATATGAGCAGTTCTTC.

Only a few counts were recorded for this clone. The chain has TRBV19 and TRBJ1-3, with D possibly being TRBD1 (5 bases). V gave up 5 bases and J gave up 0 bases, with 14 bases separating them. CDR3 length equals 16 residues. Per germline, CDR1 LNHDA and CDR2 SQIVND (reference sequence). The CDR3 region is CASSANRRSSGNTIYF. CDR3 DNA sequence: TGTGCCAGTAGTGCCAACAGGAGGAGCTCTGGAAACACCATATATTTT.

The chain recombines TRBV29-1 with TRBJ2-5; the D is unclear. This CDR3 contains 12 residues. Germline CDR1 reads SQVTM; CDR2 reads ANQGSEA. V was trimmed by 0 bases and J by 3 bases, leaving 5 bases between them. The DNA for the CDR3 is TGCAGCGTTGAAGAGTTAAAAGAGACCCAGTACTTC. Encoded protein: CSVEELKETQYF. The whole variable domain, remainder taken from reference TRBV29-1 and TRBJ2-5, is SAVISQKPSRDICQRGTSLTIQCQVDSQVTMMFWYRQQPGQSLTLIATANQGSEATYESGFVIDKFPISRPNLTFSTLTVSNMSPEDSSIYLCSVEELKETQYFGPGTRLLVL.

The chain has TRBV28 and TRBJ1-5, with D perhaps matching TRBD1 (6 bases). V lost 6 bases to trimming and J lost 2 bases, with 20 bases between them. This CDR3 spans 17 amino acids. Germline-derived CDR1 and CDR2 are MDHEN and SYDVKM. The CDR3 coding sequence is TGTGCCAGCAGATCTTCGACAGGCTCTGCTCGCAATCAGCCCCAGCATTTT. Amino acid sequence: CASRSSTGSARNQPQHF.

The chain combines TRBV12-5 with TRBJ1-5; 12 positions agree with TRBD1. The CDR3 has 15 amino acids. The trim removed 6 bases at V and 4 bases at J, leaving 4 bases unmatched. Germline V lookup: CDR1 LGHNT, CDR2 FRNRAP. CDR3 in amino acids: CASGPGQGANQPQHF. The CDR3 DNA reads TGTGCTAGTGGCCCGGGACAGGGGGCAAATCAGCCCCAGCATTTT.

The table lists this clone with a few counts. The chain recombines TRBV20-1 with TRBJ1-3; TRBD1 matches 9 bases. The CDR3 has 19 residues. Germline V gives CDR1 DFQATT, CDR2 SNEGSKA (reference sequence). V lost 3 bases to trimming and J lost 0 bases; unmatched junction nucleotides: 15. The CDR3 nucleotides are TGCAGTGCTAGTACTACAGGGGGCTATACGCTCCGCTCTGGAAACACCATATATTTT. Translation gives CSASTTGGYTLRSGNTIYF.

The sample holds one count of this clone. The chain combines TRBV6-1 with TRBJ2-1; 7 bases are a match to TRBD2. J lost 9 bases, V lost 1 base, and 9 bases had no gene match. CDR1 is MNHNS and CDR2 is SASEGT in the germline V gene. This CDR3 has 15 amino acids. CDR3 DNA: TGTGCCAGCAGTGAAGTGAGCGGGACTGAGGTTGAGCAGTTCTTC. Its protein is CASSEVSGTEVEQFF.

The chain has TRBV7-9 and TRBJ2-1; D unresolved. CDR1 SEHNR and CDR2 FQNEAQ come from the germline V gene (reference sequence). The CDR3 loop spans 12 amino acids. Trimming pared 5 bases from V and 8 bases from J, leaving 10 bases between. The chain's CDR3 is CASSLTLYEQFF. As DNA, the CDR3 is TGTGCCAGCAGCCTAACCTTATATGAGCAGTTCTTC.

The CDR3 bases are TGTGCCTGGAGTGTCCTAGCGGGAGGGCCAACCGGGGAGCTGTTTTTT. Translating it yields CAWSVLAGGPTGELFF. The chain uses TRBV30 and TRBJ2-2, with TRBD2 identical over 12 bases. Germline values: CDR1 GTSNPN, CDR2 SVGIG (reference sequence). The CDR3 contains 16 residues. V trimming: 0 bases; J trimming: 5 bases; junction bases outside the gene matches: 4.

This chain joins TRBV2 and TRBJ1-4, with D uncertain. Germline values: CDR1 SNHLY, CDR2 FYNNEI. This CDR3 comprises 13 residues. V dropped 5 bases and J dropped 10 bases, with 14 bases sitting between them. CDR3 region: CASSSGSWGKLFF. Here the CDR3 DNA reads TGTGCCAGCAGTTCAGGAAGTTGGGGAAAACTGTTTTTT. Full variable domain (outside the CDR3, taken from reference TRBV2 and TRBJ1-4): EPEVTQTPSHQVTQMGQEVILRCVPISNHLYFYWYRQILGQKVEFLVSFYNNEISEKSEIFDDQFSVERPDGSNFTLKIRSTKLEDSAMYFCASSSGSWGKLFFGSGTQLSVL.

V gene TRBV7-2 combines with J gene TRBJ2-2; D gene unclear. V was cut by 3 bases and J by 7 bases, with 6 bases left in between. This CDR3 region has 12 residues. Germline loops: CDR1 SGHTA, CDR2 FQGNSA. The CDR3 is CASSLWGGELFF. CDR3 DNA: TGTGCCAGCAGCTTGTGGGGCGGGGAGCTGTTTTTT.

The V gene is TRBV6-2 or TRBV6-3, the J gene TRBJ2-5, with D unclear. Trimming cost V 3 bases and J 4 bases, with 12 bases left between them. CDR3 length equals 14 residues. Per germline, CDR1 MNHEY and CDR2 SVGEGT. The CDR3: CASSYRSGGETQYF. For the CDR3, the DNA is TGTGCCAGCAGTTATCGGAGTGGTGGAGAGACCCAGTACTTC.

Here the CDR3 reads CASSPGQGVRSETQYF. The DNA for the CDR3 is TGTGCCAGCTCACCCGGACAGGGGGTTAGATCAGAGACCCAGTACTTC. V is TRBV18 and J is TRBJ2-5; TRBD1 aligns across 10 bases. Germline loops: CDR1 KGHSH, CDR2 LQKENI. V lost 3 bases and J lost 4; bases outside the gene matches: 8. The CDR3 spans 16 residues.

The chain combines TRBV5-6 with TRBJ2-6, with D possibly matching TRBD1 (5 bases). Germline V CDR1 and CDR2: SGHDT, YYEEEE. Trimming took 7 bases from V and 0 from J, leaving 17 bases between them. CDR3 length: 17 residues. The CDR3 nucleotides are TGTGCCAGCCAGGCAGCAGGGTCCATCTCTGGGGCCAACGTCCTGACTTTC. Protein sequence: CASQAAGSISGANVLTF.

The chain couples TRBV3-1 (or the pseudogene TRBV3-2) to TRBJ1-2, with TRBD1 matching 9 bases. The V and J ends lost 4 bases and 7 bases, in that order; junction bases with no gene match: 7. This CDR3 is 14 amino acids long. Germline V gene lookup returns CDR1 LGHDT and CDR2 YNNKEL (reference sequence). CDR3 amino acids: CASSRRDRAGGYTF. CDR3 DNA: TGTGCCAGCAGCCGCCGGGACAGGGCGGGTGGCTACACCTTC.

The genes are TRBV7-9 and TRBJ2-1; D is unclear. The CDR3 spans 15 residues. Trimming pared 5 bases from V and 4 bases from J, leaving 15 bases between. The germline V gene has CDR1 SEHNR and CDR2 FQNEAQ (reference sequence). The CDR3 spells CASSPQGSMYNEQFF. Here the CDR3 DNA reads TGTGCCAGCAGCCCACAAGGTTCAATGTACAATGAGCAGTTCTTC.

This chain uses TRBV24-1 with TRBJ2-5; 7 positions match TRBD2. The CDR3 extends over 18 amino acids. In germline, CDR1 is KGHDR, CDR2 SFDVKD. V shed 0 bases, J shed 4 bases, and the junction held 13 bases outside the gene matches. This chain's CDR3 is CATSDLGGRETQGETQYF. The CDR3 bases are TGTGCCACCAGTGATTTGGGGGGGAGGGAAACACAAGGAGAGACCCAGTACTTC.

This clone was seen a few times. The V call is TRBV6-5, the J call TRBJ2-3; D unresolved. With 2 bases removed from V and 5 bases from J, the gap between germline ends came to 8 bases. CDR1 is MNHEY and CDR2 is SVGAGI in the germline V gene. The CDR3 has 13 amino acids. The CDR3 sequence: CASSYRPLDTQYF. The CDR3 DNA is TGTGCCAGCAGTTACCGCCCCCTAGATACGCAGTATTTT.

This chain connects TRBV10-2 to TRBJ1-4; 8 nucleotides agree with TRBD1. The V gene end was trimmed by 6 bases and the J gene end by 8 bases; junction bases not matched to a gene: 5. CDR1 is WSHSY, CDR2 SAAADI, per germline. There are 13 residues in the CDR3. The DNA for the CDR3 is TGCGCCAGCAGAAACAGACAGGGGGAAAAACTGTTTTTT. The encoded protein is CASRNRQGEKLFF.

J is TRBJ1-2 and V is TRBV6-1; possible D gene TRBD1, 6 bases. The germline V gene has CDR1 MNHNS and CDR2 SASEGT. V was shortened by 2 bases and J by 4 bases, with 11 bases between the two germline ends. The CDR3 loop spans 14 amino acids. Here the CDR3 DNA reads TGTGCCAGCAGTGAATGGGGGGGCCCCTATGGCTACACCTTC. It codes for CASSEWGGPYGYTF.

The V gene is TRBV27, the J gene TRBJ1-5; 7 nucleotides match TRBD1. CDR1 and CDR2 (germline): MNHEY, SMNVEV (reference sequence). V was pared by 10 bases and J by 0 bases, with 6 bases of the junction left unmatched. This CDR3 region has 14 residues. The CDR3 sequence: CAIQGFASNQPQHF. The CDR3 bases are TGTGCCATACAGGGGTTCGCTAGCAATCAGCCCCAGCATTTT.

This rearrangement joins TRBV7-2 to TRBJ2-2; D remains ambiguous. Germline lookup yields CDR1 SGHTA and CDR2 FQGNSA. The V and J ends lost 1 base and 5 bases respectively, with 8 bases between them. This CDR3 region has 14 residues. CDR3 residues: CASSLVLGTGELFF. CDR3 nucleotide sequence: TGTGCCAGCAGCTTAGTTTTAGGGACCGGGGAGCTGTTTTTT. The variable domain in full, with the rest retrieved from reference TRBV7-2 and TRBJ2-2, is GAGVSQSPSNKVTEKGKDVELRCDPISGHTALYWYRQSLGQGLEFLIYFQGNSAPDKSGLPSDRFSAERTGGSVSTLTIQRTQQEDSAVYLCASSLVLGTGELFFGEGSRLTVL.

CDR3 nucleotide sequence: TGTGCCAGCAGCCCGGGGGACCTCCGGAGACCCCTCCACTTT. Its translation is CASSPGDLRRPLHF. The chain is built from TRBV3-1 (or the pseudogene TRBV3-2) and TRBJ1-6, with D maybe TRBD1 (5 bases). CDR1 is LGHDT and CDR2 is YNNKEL in the germline V gene (reference sequence). V lost 4 bases to trimming and J lost 12 bases, with 16 bases between them. This CDR3 is built from 14 residues.

The chain links TRBV7-2 to TRBJ1-1; TRBD1 matches at 9 bases. V lost 5 bases to trimming and J lost 5 bases; unmatched junction nucleotides: 9. Germline assignment: CDR1 SGHTA and CDR2 FQGNSA. The CDR3 runs 15 residues. The CDR3 nucleotides read TGTGCCAGCAGCCCGAGGACAGGGGTGGGGACTGAAGCTTTCTTT. This gives the protein CASSPRTGVGTEAFF.